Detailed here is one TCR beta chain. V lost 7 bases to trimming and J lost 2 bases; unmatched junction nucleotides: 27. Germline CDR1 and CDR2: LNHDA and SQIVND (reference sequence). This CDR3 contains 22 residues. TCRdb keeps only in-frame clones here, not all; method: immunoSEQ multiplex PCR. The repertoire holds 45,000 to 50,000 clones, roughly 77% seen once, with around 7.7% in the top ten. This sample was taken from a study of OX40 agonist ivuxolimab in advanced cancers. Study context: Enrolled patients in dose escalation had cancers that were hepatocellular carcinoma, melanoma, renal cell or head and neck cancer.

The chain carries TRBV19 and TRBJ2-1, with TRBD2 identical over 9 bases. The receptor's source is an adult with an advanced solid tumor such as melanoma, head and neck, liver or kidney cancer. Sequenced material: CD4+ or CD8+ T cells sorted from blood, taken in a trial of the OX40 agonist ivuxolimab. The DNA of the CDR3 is TGTGCCAGTACCGAGGTCCGGGTAGCCGGGATAGCGGGAGAAGGCCCCTACAATGAGCAGTTCTTC. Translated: CASTEVRVAGIAGEGPYNEQFF.